These 32 T cell receptor beta chains were all obtained from the same sample, sequenced in a study of T cell responses to AZD1222 COVID-19 vaccine. Assay used: immunoSEQ multiplex PCR; TCRdb lists only in-frame clones, some missing. The sample has 85,000 to 90,000 clones; roughly 90% are singletons. The material was peripheral blood, obtained on day 0 of AZD1222 vaccination. These receptors were taken from an adult in good health.

V is TRBV18 and J is TRBJ2-7, with D possibly matching TRBD2 (6 bases). The CDR3 contains 15 residues. Trimming took 3 bases from V and 1 from J, leaving 13 bases between them. Germline CDR1 KGHSH, CDR2 LQKENI. The CDR3 sequence: CASSPTAGGSYEQYF. In nucleotides, the CDR3 is TGTGCCAGCTCACCGACCGCCGGAGGGTCCTACGAGCAGTACTTC.

The chain joins TRBV5-1 to TRBJ2-2; TRBD1 agrees at 7 bases. The CDR3 is 16 amino acids. V shed 3 bases, J shed 4 bases, and the junction held 9 bases outside the gene matches. CDR1 SGHRS and CDR2 YFSETQ come from the germline V gene. The CDR3 is CASSSRGQGVTGELFF. As DNA, the CDR3 is TGCGCCAGCAGCTCGAGGGGGCAGGGGGTCACCGGGGAGCTGTTTTTT. Full variable domain (outside the CDR3, taken from reference TRBV5-1 and TRBJ2-2): KAGVTQTPRYLIKTRGQQVTLSCSPISGHRSVSWYQQTPGQGLQFLFEYFSETQRNKGNFPGRFSGRQFSNSRSEMNVSTLELGDSALYLCASSSRGQGVTGELFFGEGSRLTVL.

The CDR3 protein is CASSHEISTDTQYF. In DNA form, the CDR3 reads TGTGCCAGCAGCCATGAAATTAGCACAGATACGCAGTATTTT. V gene TRBV7-8 combines with J gene TRBJ2-3; D is undetermined. Germline CDR1 reads SGHVS; CDR2 reads FQNEAQ. V lost 5 bases, J lost 0 bases, and 9 bases lay in between. The length of the CDR3 is 14 residues.

V and J are TRBV18 and TRBJ1-6; D is undetermined. This CDR3 region has 18 residues. Germline V gene lookup returns CDR1 KGHSH and CDR2 LQKENI. V lost 0 bases to trimming and J lost 0 bases, with 12 bases between them. CDR3 bases: TGTGCCAGCTCACCACCGAACAGTCCGAGCTCCTATAATTCACCCCTCCACTTT. Amino acids: CASSPPNSPSSYNSPLHF.

This clone is a singleton in its sample. The genes are TRBV10-3 and TRBJ1-5, with 7 bases identical to TRBD1. The germline CDR1 and CDR2 sequences are ENHRY and SYGVKD. The CDR3 is 14 amino acids. The V segment lost 4 bases and the J segment 4 bases; nucleotides outside the gene matches: 4. DNA of the CDR3: TGTGCCATCAGTGGGACAGGTGGTAATCAGCCCCAGCATTTT. Its translation: CAISGTGGNQPQHF.

The rearrangement joins TRBV2 to TRBJ2-3; 10 nucleotides align to TRBD1. V trimming: 6 bases; J trimming: 2 bases; junction bases outside the gene matches: 5. CDR3 length equals 15 residues. Germline CDR1 reads SNHLY; CDR2 reads FYNNEI. The CDR3 DNA reads TGTGCCAGCAGGAGACAGGGGGCTAACACAGATACGCAGTATTTT. Protein: CASRRQGANTDTQYF.

This clone was counted a few times. The chain has TRBV19 and TRBJ2-1; 9 bases agree with TRBD1. The CDR3 is 14 amino acids. V was pared by 3 bases and J by 8 bases, with 5 bases of the junction left unmatched. Germline-derived CDR1 and CDR2 are LNHDA and SQIVND (reference sequence). The CDR3 reads CASSIGTGRYEQFF. For the CDR3, the DNA is TGTGCCAGTAGTATCGGGACAGGGAGGTATGAGCAGTTCTTC. Supplemented by reference TRBV19 and TRBJ2-1, the full variable domain reads DGGITQSPKYLFRKEGQNVTLSCEQNLNHDAMYWYRQDPGQGLRLIYYSQIVNDFQKGDIAEGYSVSREKKESFPLTVTSAQKNPTAFYLCASSIGTGRYEQFFGPGTRLTVL.

This chain joins TRBV10-2 and TRBJ2-2; D may match TRBD1 or TRBD2 (5 bases each). Germline loops: CDR1 WSHSY, CDR2 SAAADI. The germline V and J ends were trimmed by 2 bases and 7 bases, with 11 bases remaining between them. The CDR3 has 14 residues. The CDR3 is CASSEVSGSGELFF. Here the CDR3 DNA reads TGCGCCAGCAGTGAGGTGTCAGGGAGCGGGGAGCTGTTTTTT.

V and J are TRBV7-8 and TRBJ2-1; 9 nucleotides align to TRBD1. V shed 5 bases and J 7 bases; nucleotides not matched to a gene: 9. Per germline, CDR1 SGHVS and CDR2 FQNEAQ. CDR3 length: 15 amino acids. This chain's CDR3 is CASSPDRGWGNEQFF. DNA for the CDR3: TGTGCCAGCAGCCCGGACAGGGGCTGGGGGAATGAGCAGTTCTTC. Using reference TRBV7-8 and TRBJ2-1 for the parts outside the CDR3, the full variable domain is GAGVSQSPRYKVAKRGQDVALRCDPISGHVSLFWYQQALGQGPEFLTYFQNEAQLDKSGLPSDRFFAERPEGSVSTLKIQRTQQEDSAVYLCASSPDRGWGNEQFFGPGTRLTVL.

Only one count was recorded for this clone. The V gene is TRBV5-4, the J gene TRBJ2-7; the D gene is possibly TRBD2 (6 bases). The CDR3 runs 16 residues. Looked up from germline, CDR1 is SGHNT and CDR2 is YYREEE (reference sequence). The V end was cut by 1 base, the J end by 3 bases, with 17 bases between. The CDR3 coding sequence is TGTGCCAGCAGCTTGAACCCAGGTAGGGGAGGCTACGAGCAGTACTTC. Translated, it gives CASSLNPGRGGYEQYF.

For the CDR3, the DNA is TGTGCCAGCAGCAAAGGAGAACAGACCCATAATTCACCCCTCCACTTT. Translation: CASSKGEQTHNSPLHF. This rearrangement joins TRBV21-1 to TRBJ1-6; the D call TRBD1 from the table was never checked on the DNA. TRBV21-1 is recorded as a pseudogene. The length of the CDR3 is 16 residues.

CDR3 amino acids: CASSLMAGGQETQYF. As DNA, the CDR3 is TGTGCCAGCAGCCTCATGGCGGGGGGACAAGAGACCCAGTACTTC. The chain recombines TRBV9 with TRBJ2-5, with 8 bases fitting TRBD2. The CDR3 sequence is 15 residues long. The J segment lost 2 bases and the V segment lost 4 bases, leaving 7 bases of the junction unmatched. Germline V gene sequence: CDR1 SGDLS, CDR2 YYNGEE.

V usage is TRBV18 and J usage is TRBJ2-1, with a possible D match to TRBD2 (5 bases). Trimming left V 3 bases short and J 0 bases short, with 9 bases between. CDR3 length: 15 residues. Germline V CDR1 and CDR2: KGHSH, LQKENI. CDR3 sequence: CASSPPGSSYNEQFF. The CDR3 region has the DNA TGTGCCAGCTCACCCCCGGGGAGCTCCTACAATGAGCAGTTCTTC.

V usage is TRBV29-1 and J usage is TRBJ2-7; D possibly corresponds to TRBD2 (5 bases). Germline CDR1 and CDR2: SQVTM and ANQGSEA. V lost 7 bases and J 4 bases, leaving 14 bases between the germline ends. The CDR3 is 12 residues long. CDR3 DNA sequence: TGCAGCGCTGGACCCACGGGGTACGAGCAGTACTTC. Encoded protein: CSAGPTGYEQYF.

J is TRBJ1-1 and V is TRBV10-3; 7 positions agree with TRBD1. Germline values: CDR1 ENHRY, CDR2 SYGVKD. The CDR3 runs to 14 residues. Trimming cost V 6 bases and J 0 bases; bases outside gene matches: 4. The CDR3 nucleotides are TGTGCCATCAGCTCAACAGGGGTGAACACTGAAGCTTTCTTT. It translates to CAISSTGVNTEAFF.

The V gene is TRBV30, the J gene TRBJ1-2, with D uncertain. The CDR3 sequence is 13 residues long. Trimming removed 2 bases from V and 8 bases from J, with 15 bases in between. Germline V lookup: CDR1 GTSNPN, CDR2 SVGIG (reference sequence). The CDR3 region has the DNA TGTGCCTGGAGTACCCGTGGTGGGCACGGCTACACCTTC. Translation: CAWSTRGGHGYTF.

The chain couples TRBV11-2 to TRBJ1-6; D unclear. The germline V gene has CDR1 SGHAT and CDR2 FQNNGV. The CDR3 is 16 residues long. V gave up 3 bases and J gave up 9 bases, with 18 bases separating them. The CDR3 DNA follows: TGTGCCAGCAGCTTTCAGGCGGTGAGGACGGGTTCACCCCTCCACTTT. It yields the protein CASSFQAVRTGSPLHF.

The chain joins TRBV6-1 to TRBJ1-5; possible D gene TRBD1, 5 bases. The CDR3 has 14 residues. Germline assignment: CDR1 MNHNS and CDR2 SASEGT. V was clipped by 0 bases and J by 6 bases, with 9 bases between them. The CDR3 DNA sequence: TGTGCCAGCAGTGAAGCTAGGGGAAGTCAGCCCCAGCATTTT. It yields the protein CASSEARGSQPQHF.

This clone was found once. The gene calls are TRBV29-1 and TRBJ1-2; 8 nucleotides match TRBD1. CDR3 length: 14 residues. Germline trimming cut 7 bases from V and 2 bases from J; bases unmatched to any gene: 9. Germline CDR1 SQVTM, CDR2 ANQGSEA. DNA for the CDR3: TGCAGCGCTACTGACAGGGGAACAAACTATGGCTACACCTTC. It yields the protein CSATDRGTNYGYTF.

This clone came up once. This chain connects TRBV7-9 to TRBJ2-1, with D possibly matching TRBD1 (6 bases). V was shortened by 1 base and J by 7 bases, with 14 bases between the two germline ends. Germline V gene data show CDR1 as SEHNR and CDR2 as FQNEAQ (reference sequence). The CDR3 is 15 residues long. The CDR3 protein is CASSLEGIGQNEQFF. CDR3 nucleotides: TGTGCCAGCAGCTTAGAAGGGATTGGACAGAATGAGCAGTTCTTC. Supplemented by reference TRBV7-9 and TRBJ2-1, the full variable domain reads DTGVSQNPRHKITKRGQNVTFRCDPISEHNRLYWYRQTLGQGPEFLTYFQNEAQLEKSRLLSDRFSAERPKGSFSTLEIQRTEQGDSAMYLCASSLEGIGQNEQFFGPGTRLTVL.

This CDR3 is CASSQGLWEKLFF. CDR3 sequence (DNA): TGTGCCAGCAGCCAGGGGCTTTGGGAAAAACTGTTTTTT. The J gene is TRBJ1-4, the V gene TRBV7-9, with a possible D match to TRBD1 (6 bases). CDR3 length: 13 amino acids. Germline V CDR1 and CDR2: SEHNR, FQNEAQ (reference sequence). V lost 5 bases and J lost 8, with 12 bases in between.

The CDR3 DNA sequence: TGTGCCAGCAGTTATGGGGCTGCCGGGGAGCTGTTTTTT. Translation: CASSYGAAGELFF. The chain recombines TRBV6-6 with TRBJ2-2, with a possible D match to TRBD1 (5 bases). V lost 3 bases to trimming and J lost 6 bases, with 8 bases between them. The CDR3 is 13 amino acids. Germline lookup yields CDR1 MNHNY and CDR2 SVGAGI (reference sequence).

The chain couples TRBV5-6 to TRBJ2-1; the D gene could be TRBD1 or TRBD2 (6 bases each). Germline CDR1 is SGHDT and CDR2 is YYEEEE. The germline V and J ends were trimmed by 0 bases and 12 bases, with 10 bases remaining between them. The CDR3 sequence is 12 residues long. CDR3: CASSLVQGGQFF. CDR3 in DNA: TGTGCCAGCAGCTTGGTACAGGGAGGGCAGTTCTTC.

The CDR3 is CASTRLGTDTQYF. CDR3 coding DNA: TGTGCCAGCACAAGACTGGGCACAGATACGCAGTATTTT. The V gene is TRBV9, the J gene TRBJ2-3; D is ambiguous. Deletions cut 6 bases from V and 1 base from J, with 9 bases between. The germline V gene encodes CDR1 SGDLS and CDR2 YYNGEE. The CDR3 is 13 residues long.

This rearrangement joins TRBV19 to TRBJ2-2; either TRBD1 or TRBD2 may supply D (6 bases each). The length of the CDR3 is 14 residues. Trimming pared 10 bases from V and 4 bases from J, leaving 16 bases between. The germline V gene has CDR1 LNHDA and CDR2 SQIVND (reference sequence). CDR3 residues: CATDRFGGTGELFF. The CDR3 nucleotides read TGTGCCACCGACAGGTTCGGGGGCACCGGGGAGCTGTTTTTT.

The chain links TRBV7-8 to TRBJ2-3, with TRBD2 matching over 9 bases. Trimming at V came to 4 bases and at J to 0 bases, leaving 2 bases not matched to a gene. Germline CDR1 and CDR2: SGHVS and FQNEAQ. This CDR3 spans 15 amino acids. The chain's CDR3 is CASSSSGGSTDTQYF. The CDR3 coding sequence is TGTGCCAGCAGCTCAAGCGGGGGGAGCACAGATACGCAGTATTTT.

The chain carries TRBV18 and TRBJ2-7, with D possibly TRBD1 on 6 matching bases. The V end was cut by 3 bases, the J end by 10 bases, with 25 bases between. CDR1 is KGHSH and CDR2 is LQKENI in the germline V gene. The length of the CDR3 is 16 residues. The CDR3 protein is CASSPPGTSSFLVQYF. DNA for the CDR3: TGTGCCAGCTCACCTCCCGGGACATCCTCGTTCCTCGTTCAGTACTTC.

The J gene is TRBJ2-2, the V gene TRBV4-2, with 7 bases lining up with TRBD2. V trimming: 3 bases; J trimming: 4 bases; junction bases outside the gene matches: 5. The CDR3 totals 15 residues. From germline, CDR1 is LGHNA and CDR2 YNFKEQ. The DNA of the CDR3 is TGTGCCAGCAGCCAGGAGACTAGCTTCACCGGGGAGCTGTTTTTT. Protein: CASSQETSFTGELFF.

This sequence joins TRBV6-5 and TRBJ2-3, with TRBD2 identical over 9 bases. Germline values: CDR1 MNHEY, CDR2 SVGAGI. CDR3 length: 15 residues. Losses at the gene ends were 5 bases for V and 4 bases for J; bases not matched to a gene: 7. CDR3: CASSNGGRAPDTQYF. In DNA form, the CDR3 reads TGTGCCAGCAGTAACGGCGGGAGGGCACCAGATACGCAGTATTTT.

The chain is built from TRBV15 and TRBJ2-3; no definite D call. This CDR3 is 14 amino acids long. Germline CDR1 LNHNV, CDR2 YYDKDF (reference sequence). The ends were cut back, 3 bases at V and 2 bases at J, with 9 bases in the middle. As DNA, the CDR3 is TGTGCCACCAGCAGGGCCTCCCCCACAGATACGCAGTATTTT. Protein product: CATSRASPTDTQYF.

V gene TRBV5-6 combines with J gene TRBJ1-6, with 7 bases fitting TRBD1. Germline trimming cut 4 bases from V and 4 bases from J; bases unmatched to any gene: 5. The germline V gene has CDR1 SGHDT and CDR2 YYEEEE. The CDR3 spans 15 residues. The CDR3, as DNA: TGTGCCAGCAGCCGCCGGGACAGTTATAATTCACCCCTCCACTTT. It specifies CASSRRDSYNSPLHF.

The chain joins TRBV12-5 to TRBJ1-2, with 7 positions matching TRBD1. The CDR3 covers 17 residues. The V gene end was trimmed by 4 bases and the J gene end by 2 bases; junction bases not matched to a gene: 13. CDR1 and CDR2 (germline): LGHNT, FRNRAP. CDR3 DNA sequence: TGTGCTAGTGGTTCGACTCTCCGGGACAGTCACAACTATGGCTACACCTTC. Its protein product is CASGSTLRDSHNYGYTF.